Shown below are 20 T cell receptor beta chains from a single sample sequenced in a study of shared clonotypes between healthy human individuals. Generated by immunoSEQ multiplex PCR, the TCRdb table keeps only in-frame clones and is missing some. The sample lists more than 2 million clones, roughly 94% occurring once. The sample was naive CD4+ T cells sorted from blood. Regarding subset: CD45RA+ positively selected. The origin of the receptors is a man younger than 30 in good health.

This clone was observed once. The chain recombines TRBV6-1 with TRBJ1-4; no clear D gene. Trimming took off 2 bases at V and 4 bases at J, with 11 bases between the two ends. Germline V gives CDR1 MNHNS, CDR2 SASEGT. This CDR3 has 15 residues. In nucleotides, the CDR3 is TGTGCCAGCAGTGAACACTTGGCCCGTAATGAAAAACTGTTTTTT. Translating it yields CASSEHLARNEKLFF.

Regarding this clone: A junction boundary mismatches the germline segment, possibly from a read error. The chain joins TRBV7-7 to TRBJ2-5; 8 bases match TRBD2. In germline, CDR1 is SSHAT, CDR2 FNYEAQ (reference sequence). The CDR3 runs to 15 residues. The CDR3 nucleotides read TGTGCTAGCAGTGTGCGGGAGGTGGAGGGTGAGACCCAGTACTTC. It translates to CASSVREVEGETQYF. Drawing the rest from reference TRBV7-7 and TRBJ2-5, the complete variable domain is GAGVSQSPRYKVTKRGQDVTLRCDPISSHATLYWYQQALGQGPEFLTYFNYEAQPDKSGLPSDRFSAERPEGSISTLTIQRTEQRDSAMYRCASSVREVEGETQYFGPGTRLLVL.

Comments on this clone: Additional DNA sequences in this sample encode the identical CDR3. The chain combines TRBV7-9 with TRBJ1-2; the D is unclear. V was shortened by 1 base and J by 4 bases, with 10 bases between the two germline ends. The CDR3 has 14 residues. Germline lookup yields CDR1 SEHNR and CDR2 FQNEAQ (reference sequence). CDR3: CASSLEGGPYGYTF. CDR3 coding DNA: TGTGCCAGCAGCTTAGAGGGCGGGCCCTATGGCTACACCTTC.

The chain links TRBV4-3 to TRBJ1-3; D might be TRBD1 (5 bases). The CDR3 spans 16 residues. Germline assignment: CDR1 LGHNA and CDR2 YSLEER. V was trimmed by 0 bases and J by 4 bases, leaving 13 bases between them. In DNA, the CDR3 is TGCGCCAGCAGCCAAGATTTCTCAGGGAACGGAAACACCATATATTTT. Protein: CASSQDFSGNGNTIYF.

The V and J genes are TRBV5-5 and TRBJ2-7; a weak D match, TRBD1 (5 bases). The CDR3 is 15 amino acids. From germline, CDR1 is SGHKS and CDR2 YYEKEE (reference sequence). V lost 0 bases to trimming and J lost 0 bases, with 10 bases between them. The CDR3 bases are TGTGCCAGCAGCTTGGCCCCAGGGAACTCCTACGAGCAGTACTTC. This translates into CASSLAPGNSYEQYF.

Here the CDR3 DNA reads TGTGCCAGCATCGGGGGGACTAGGTCCGGGGAGCTGTTTTTT. Translation gives CASIGGTRSGELFF. The chain links TRBV2 to TRBJ2-2; 8 nucleotides agree with TRBD2. There are 14 residues in the CDR3. Germline values: CDR1 SNHLY, CDR2 FYNNEI. V was clipped by 7 bases and J by 6 bases; unmatched bases: 7. Complete variable domain (other parts from reference TRBV2 and TRBJ2-2): EPEVTQTPSHQVTQMGQEVILRCVPISNHLYFYWYRQILGQKVEFLVSFYNNEISEKSEIFDDQFSVERPDGSNFTLKIRSTKLEDSAMYFCASIGGTRSGELFFGEGSRLTVL.

Only one count was recorded for this clone. The chain carries TRBV6-6 and TRBJ2-5, with no clear D. Germline loops: CDR1 MNHNY, CDR2 SVGAGI (reference sequence). Trimming cost V 7 bases and J 1 base, with 13 bases left between them. The CDR3 has 14 amino acids. Here the CDR3 DNA reads TGTGCCAGCATCTCAACATACCTCCAAGAGACCCAGTACTTC. It yields the protein CASISTYLQETQYF.

The chain is built from TRBV4-1 and TRBJ2-7; D remains ambiguous. This CDR3 has 15 residues. CDR1 and CDR2 from the germline V gene are MGHRA and YSYEKL. The ends were cut back, 4 bases at V and 5 bases at J, with 18 bases in the middle. The DNA for the CDR3 is TGCGCCAGCAGCCCCCTCCCGGCAGCTGGCCACGAGCAGTACTTC. It is translated as CASSPLPAAGHEQYF.

The V and J genes are TRBV28 and TRBJ1-2; D not certain. Germline-derived CDR1 and CDR2 are MDHEN and SYDVKM. The CDR3 spans 11 residues. The V and J ends lost 1 base and 7 bases respectively, with 4 bases between them. The chain's CDR3 is CASSLFSGYTF. CDR3 in DNA: TGTGCCAGCAGTTTATTTTCTGGCTACACCTTC.

Notes on this clone: The sample has other DNA sequences that encode this CDR3 too. V and J are TRBV5-1 and TRBJ1-4; D remains unclear. V dropped 0 bases and J dropped 5 bases, with 11 bases sitting between them. Per germline, CDR1 SGHRS and CDR2 YFSETQ. The CDR3 covers 15 residues. As DNA, the CDR3 is TGCGCCAGCAGCTTGGCCGTTGGCGGGAATGAAAAACTGTTTTTT. Translation: CASSLAVGGNEKLFF.

The J gene is TRBJ2-2, the V gene TRBV28; 11 bases align to TRBD2. Germline loops: CDR1 MDHEN, CDR2 SYDVKM. J lost 5 bases, V lost 6 bases, and 8 bases had no gene match. The CDR3 has 16 amino acids. CDR3 bases: TGTGCCAGCAGACTTATCGGACTAGCGGGTACCGGGGAGCTGTTTTTT. It yields the protein CASRLIGLAGTGELFF.

The V gene is TRBV5-1, the J gene TRBJ2-1; maybe TRBD1 (6 bases). The germline CDR1 and CDR2 sequences are SGHRS and YFSETQ. The CDR3 loop spans 15 amino acids. The V and J ends lost 4 bases and 0 bases respectively, with 11 bases between them. The CDR3 reads CASSPGQSSYNEQFF. CDR3 in DNA: TGCGCCAGCAGCCCCGGACAGAGCTCCTACAATGAGCAGTTCTTC. The full variable domain, in which reference TRBV5-1 and TRBJ2-1 provide the parts outside the CDR3, is KAGVTQTPRYLIKTRGQQVTLSCSPISGHRSVSWYQQTPGQGLQFLFEYFSETQRNKGNFPGRFSGRQFSNSRSEMNVSTLELGDSALYLCASSPGQSSYNEQFFGPGTRLTVL.

The chain recombines TRBV18 with TRBJ2-1, with D perhaps matching TRBD1 or TRBD2 (5 bases each). The CDR3 contains 15 residues. From germline, CDR1 is KGHSH and CDR2 LQKENI. V gave up 4 bases and J gave up 6 bases, with 16 bases separating them. CDR3 residues: CASSHQSSGSNEQFF. The CDR3 bases are TGTGCCAGCTCACATCAATCGTCAGGGAGCAATGAGCAGTTCTTC.

The V and J genes are TRBV6-5 and TRBJ1-5; TRBD1 agrees at 7 bases. The CDR3 totals 14 residues. The trim removed 5 bases at V and 1 base at J, leaving 2 bases unmatched. Germline values: CDR1 MNHEY, CDR2 SVGAGI. The CDR3 region is CASSAQGSNQPQHF. In DNA form, the CDR3 reads TGTGCCAGCAGTGCACAGGGGAGCAATCAGCCCCAGCATTTT.

A word on this clone: In the same sample, other DNA sequences code for this CDR3. V usage is TRBV6-5 and J usage is TRBJ2-7; D tentatively fits TRBD1 or TRBD2 (6 bases each). Germline V gene data show CDR1 as MNHEY and CDR2 as SVGAGI. The CDR3 has 11 residues. Trimming removed 6 bases at V and 6 bases at J, with 9 bases between. CDR3 bases: TGTGCCAGCAGCCGGGGGCTCGAGCAGTACTTC. The encoded protein is CASSRGLEQYF.

For this clone: This specimen includes other DNA sequences encoding the same CDR3. V and J are TRBV9 and TRBJ2-1, with 9 bases aligning to TRBD1. Germline loops: CDR1 SGDLS, CDR2 YYNGEE. CDR3 length: 15 amino acids. Germline trimming cut 0 bases from V and 4 bases from J; bases unmatched to any gene: 2. For the CDR3, the DNA is TGTGCCAGCAGCGTAGTACAGGGGGCATACAATGAGCAGTTCTTC. Translation: CASSVVQGAYNEQFF.

The J gene is TRBJ2-3, the V gene TRBV6-5, with no clear D. This CDR3 region has 14 residues. Germline CDR1 and CDR2: MNHEY and SVGAGI. V gave up 4 bases and J gave up 6 bases, with 14 bases separating them. The CDR3 bases are TGTGCCAGCAGTTTTCTCCTAACCTTCGATACGCAGTATTTT. Its translation: CASSFLLTFDTQYF.

The J gene is TRBJ2-1, the V gene TRBV7-2; unclear D gene. CDR3 length: 12 residues. Germline assignment: CDR1 SGHTA and CDR2 FQGNSA. The V end lost 1 base, the J end lost 15 bases, and 13 bases lay between the germline ends. In nucleotides, the CDR3 is TGTGCCAGCAGCTTAGTTGCCACAGCATTGTTCTTC. Its protein is CASSLVATALFF.

The chain links TRBV11-2 to TRBJ2-1, with D uncertain. The ends were cut back, 1 base at V and 5 bases at J, with 18 bases in the middle. The CDR3 has 17 amino acids. CDR1 SGHAT and CDR2 FQNNGV come from the germline V gene. The CDR3 nucleotides read TGTGCCAGCAGCTTAGTCCGGTCCCTACTGACAAACAATGAGCAGTTCTTC. Protein: CASSLVRSLLTNNEQFF.

This chain joins TRBV18 and TRBJ2-7, with D perhaps TRBD2 (7 bases). The CDR3 contains 15 residues. CDR1 KGHSH and CDR2 LQKENI come from the germline V gene. Trimming pared 3 bases from V and 7 bases from J, leaving 19 bases between. CDR3 protein: CASSPSGGQSSEQYF. As DNA, the CDR3 is TGTGCCAGCTCACCGTCCGGGGGGCAATCGTCGGAGCAGTACTTC.